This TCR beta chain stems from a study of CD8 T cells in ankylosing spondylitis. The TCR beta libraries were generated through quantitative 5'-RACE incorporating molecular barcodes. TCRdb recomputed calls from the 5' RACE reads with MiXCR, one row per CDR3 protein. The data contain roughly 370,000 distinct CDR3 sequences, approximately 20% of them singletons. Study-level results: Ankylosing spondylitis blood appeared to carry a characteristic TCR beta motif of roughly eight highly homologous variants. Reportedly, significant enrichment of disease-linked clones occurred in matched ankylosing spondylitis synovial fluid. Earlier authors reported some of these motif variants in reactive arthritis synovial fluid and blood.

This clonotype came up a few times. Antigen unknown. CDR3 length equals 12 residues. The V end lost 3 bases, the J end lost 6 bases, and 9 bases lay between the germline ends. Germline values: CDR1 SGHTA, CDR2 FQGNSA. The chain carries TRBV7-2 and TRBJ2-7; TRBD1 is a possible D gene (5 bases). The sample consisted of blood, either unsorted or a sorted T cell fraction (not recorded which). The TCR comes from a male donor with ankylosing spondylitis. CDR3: CASSFRRAEQYF. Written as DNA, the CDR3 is TGTGCCAGCAGCTTCCGCAGGGCCGAGCAGTACTTC.